A selection of T cell receptor beta chains follows, all from one sample in a study of blood T cell repertoires in COVID-19. The protocol was immunoSEQ multiplex PCR, while the TCRdb copy is restricted to in-frame clones and leaves out a portion. The table records around 250,000 clones, approximately 90% of them present only once. Sequenced sample: PBMCs or T cells enriched from blood (not recorded which). These receptors all stem from a woman aged 25 to 39 who had recovered from COVID-19. Both conserved end residues are part of each CDR3.

J | V | CDR3
TRBJ1-1 | TRBV27 | CASSFSSGGFGTEAFF
TRBJ1-2 | TRBV16 | CASSQGRGRNYGYTF
TRBJ1-2 | TRBV2 | CASSKGVRGYTF
TRBJ1-1 | TRBV20-1 | CSAGQPNEAFF
TRBJ1-3 | TRBV5-1 | CASSLDRVSGNTIYF
TRBJ2-3 | TRBV15 | CATSRPVEGVTQYF
TRBJ1-3 | TRBV19 | CASSSGTGYSGNTIYF
TRBJ2-7 | TRBV2 | CASTEPTGPDTSYEQYF
TRBJ2-1 | TRBV6-5 | CASSYLQGMDEQFF
TRBJ1-5 | TRBV6-2/TRBV6-3 | CASSYGPNQPQHF
TRBJ2-3 | TRBV27 | CASSFQNPGQGSDTQYF
TRBJ1-2 | TRBV5-3 | CARRGWGEHAYGYTF
TRBJ2-3 | TRBV5-1 | CASSNVGRPDTQYF
TRBJ2-1 | TRBV7-2 | CASSSTKNEYLFF
TRBJ2-2 | TRBV27 | CASSLSPGELFF
TRBJ2-7 | TRBV19 | CASSNFMGAHEQYF
TRBJ2-3 | TRBV9 | CASSVMAPTSGSTDTQYF
TRBJ1-1 | TRBV10-3 | CAISDGGNSNTEAFF
TRBJ2-2 | TRBV30 | CAWSVLLQGARGELFF
TRBJ2-7 | TRBV7-9 | CASNRGQLYEQYF
TRBJ1-2 | TRBV4-3 | CASSQGREYGYTF
TRBJ2-2 | TRBV30 | CAWIGTSGSAGELFF
TRBJ1-4 | TRBV30 | CAWSVLGRATNEKLFF
TRBJ2-1 | TRBV28 | CASSWSGRKNEQFF
TRBJ1-4 | TRBV19 | CASRPGQGGEKLFF
TRBJ1-5 | TRBV5-6 | CASSTGGNQPQHF
TRBJ2-1 | TRBV3-1/TRBV3-2 | CASSQEAGGLEQFF
TRBJ2-5 | TRBV19 | CASSFNRQGIRKTQYF
TRBJ1-2 | TRBV30 | CAWRPPGQGYGYTF
TRBJ2-3 | TRBV7-2 | CASSRELSGTGNTDTQYF
TRBJ1-1 | TRBV29-1 | CSASLGTGYSVNTEAFF
TRBJ1-2 | TRBV9 | CASSAQFYGYTF
TRBJ1-3 | TRBV7-2 | CASSFASDTIYF
TRBJ2-3 | TRBV7-2 | CASSFDRGTDTQYF
TRBJ2-7 | TRBV7-3 | CASSPRPSYEQYF
TRBJ1-2 | TRBV9 | CASSAGQVAANYGYTF
TRBJ2-1 | TRBV19 | CASKTQGPAYNEQFF
TRBJ2-2 | TRBV3-1/TRBV3-2 | CASSQGLAVNTGELFF
TRBJ2-1 | TRBV10-3 | CAISDSTGGPYNEQFF
TRBJ1-5 | TRBV19 | CATRTAPGPQHF
TRBJ2-3 | TRBV6-5 | CASRLAFSTDTQYF
TRBJ2-3 | TRBV7-2 | CASSPDYGADTQYF
TRBJ1-4 | TRBV7-9 | CASSFSPTAGATNEKLFF
TRBJ1-2 | TRBV30 | CAWSVGVDYGYTF
TRBJ2-3 | TRBV2 | CASRRQGIRSTDTQYF
TRBJ2-1 | TRBV9 | CASSVEQGATEQFF
TRBJ1-1 | TRBV4-1 | CASSQDQGQRNTEAFF
TRBJ2-1 | TRBV9 | CASSVDLSSSEQFF
TRBJ1-3 | TRBV4-2 | CASSQDPGLGNTIYF
TRBJ1-2 | TRBV30 | CALRGGGYTF
TRBJ1-5 | TRBV19 | CASRTRTDLYSNQPQHF
TRBJ1-1 | TRBV5-4 | CASSLYRGSYVTEAFF
TRBJ1-5 | TRBV19 | CASSILTGGQPQHF
TRBJ1-1 | TRBV15 | CATSRDLPPITSRPRNTEAFF
TRBJ2-3 | TRBV7-8 | CASSQGLAGTFSGTQYF
TRBJ2-1 | TRBV19 | CASTPRTSGNRRFDEQFF
TRBJ2-5 | TRBV11-3 | CASSLGVAGGPQETQYF
TRBJ2-1 | TRBV11-3 | CASSSGGAQDEQFF
TRBJ2-3 | TRBV19 | CASSIGTSGTYTDTQYF